The clone carrying this T cell receptor beta chain was seen a few times. Each cDNA got a UMI-containing oligo ligated at its 3' end. First-round PCR used 3 to 4 cycles and beta primers RC1.1 and RC1.2 covering TRBC1 and TRBC2. TCRdb ran MiXCR on the UMI-ligation and nested PCR reads and lists one entry per CDR3 protein. The sample holds 45,000 to 65,000 distinct CDR3 sequences, 9% to 15% seen once. The entry originates in a study of quantifying T cell responses using KT2 cells. Study details: cDNA was made from DNase-treated RNA using alpha and beta constant primers.

Trimming removed 5 bases from V and 7 bases from J, with 12 bases in between. The CDR3 totals 14 residues. The germline CDR1 and CDR2 sequences are SGHVS and FNYEAQ. The TCR comes from a human donor. What was sequenced was PBMCs spiked with cells of the T cell clone KT2. The V gene is TRBV7-6, the J gene TRBJ1-6; D is undetermined. The chain's CDR3 is CASSAGGRNSPLHF. The CDR3 nucleotides are TGTGCCAGCAGCGCAGGCGGCAGGAATTCACCCCTCCACTTT.